This T cell receptor (beta chain) was documented in a study of T cell repertoires in cytomegalovirus infection. On the study more broadly: Carrying CMV and the relevant HLA type showed in public TCR beta signatures. Overall study findings and caveats: Cumulated frequencies of public TCR beta families served to identify carriers of CMV plus the relevant HLA.

Via MiXCR, TCRdb re-called the reads, giving one row per CDR3 protein. The sample records 500,000 to 600,000 distinct CDR3 sequences, about 15% being singletons. From germline, CDR1 is LNHDA and CDR2 SQIVND (reference sequence). Trimming removed 5 bases from V and 0 bases from J; junction bases left unmatched: 4. This CDR3 is built from 15 residues. This clonotype was seen at least ten times. Antigen unknown. The specimen was CD8+ T cells from PBMCs. The receptor was derived from a human donor in good health (CMV status not recorded). Some clones in this sample may be carry-over from other donors' samples. The chain has TRBV19 and TRBJ1-1, with 9 positions matching TRBD1. The chain's CDR3 is CASSETGGMNTEAFF. The CDR3 DNA reads as TGTGCCAGTAGTGAGACAGGGGGTATGAACACTGAAGCTTTCTTT.